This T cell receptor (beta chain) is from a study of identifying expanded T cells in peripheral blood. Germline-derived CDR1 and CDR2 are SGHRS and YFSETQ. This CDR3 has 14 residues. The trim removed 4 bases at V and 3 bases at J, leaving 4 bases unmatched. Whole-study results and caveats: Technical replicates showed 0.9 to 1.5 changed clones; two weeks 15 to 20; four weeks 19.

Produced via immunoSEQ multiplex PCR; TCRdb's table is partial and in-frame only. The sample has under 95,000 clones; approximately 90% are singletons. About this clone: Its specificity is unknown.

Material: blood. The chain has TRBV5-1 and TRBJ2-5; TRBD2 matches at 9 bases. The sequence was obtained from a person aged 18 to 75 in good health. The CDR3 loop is CASSPAGGEETQYF. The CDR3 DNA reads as TGCGCCAGCAGCCCGGCGGGGGGGGAAGAGACCCAGTACTTC.